This T cell receptor (beta chain) was identified during a study of T cell responses to AZD1222 COVID-19 vaccine. The study, taken as a whole, reports: Unmutated variant regions are reportedly the target of nearly half of TCRs that are spike-specific.

The germline V gene encodes CDR1 SQVTM and CDR2 ANQGSEA. Trimming pared 8 bases from V and 0 bases from J, leaving 13 bases between. The CDR3 length is 13 residues. A remark on this clone: The antigen remains undetermined.

The data were produced by immunoSEQ multiplex PCR, yet TCRdb's version contains in-frame clones alone and is incomplete. In the table there are roughly 70,000 clones, 75% to 90% of which are singletons. Sequencing was performed on peripheral blood, taken 28 days after the second AZD1222 dose. The sequence came from an adult who received the AZD1222 COVID-19 vaccine. The chain carries TRBV29-1 and TRBJ1-2; TRBD1 might be the D (5 bases). This chain's CDR3 is CSTGGGTNYGYTF. The CDR3 DNA sequence: TGCAGCACTGGGGGGGGAACTAACTATGGCTACACCTTC.